This passage covers 21 T cell receptor beta chains from one sample sequenced in a study of vaccination effects on CD4 cells after COVID-19. Their antigens remain unidentified. TCRdb's copy holds only in-frame clones and misses some; the assay was immunoSEQ multiplex PCR. The profile shows fewer than 35,000 clones, 72% of them singletons. Expansion of antigen-specific CD4+ T cells with viral peptide pools was carried out by the ViraFEST assay before sequencing. CD4+ T cells were isolated after roughly nine days of culture. PCR showed that the person got SARS-CoV-2 infection at some point between March and December 2020. The material sequenced was CD4+ T cells from PBMCs cultured with a peptide pool, taken before COVID-19 vaccination. The source of these receptors is a human donor who had a prior SARS-CoV-2 infection.

V and J are TRBV24-1 and TRBJ2-1; 7 bases match TRBD2. In germline, CDR1 is KGHDR, CDR2 SFDVKD. The junction had 11 bases not matched to a gene; V was cut back by 4 bases and J by 9 bases. The CDR3 length is 15 residues. The CDR3 bases are TGTGCCACCAGTGACCCAGGCCGGGACTACGCTGAGCAGTTCTTC. This encodes CATSDPGRDYAEQFF.

The chain's CDR3 is CAWSRDAVVYGYTF. CDR3 nucleotides: TGTGCCTGGAGTAGGGACGCGGTCGTCTATGGCTACACCTTC. The genes are TRBV30 and TRBJ1-2, with a weak D call TRBD1 (5 bases). Per germline, CDR1 GTSNPN and CDR2 SVGIG (reference sequence). The CDR3 totals 14 residues. The V and J ends lost 2 bases and 4 bases respectively, with 14 bases between them. The variable domain in full, with the rest retrieved from reference TRBV30 and TRBJ1-2, is SQTIHQWPATLVQPVGSPLSLECTVEGTSNPNLYWYRQAAGRGLQLLFYSVGIGQISSEVPQNLSASRPQDRQFILSSKKLLLSDSGFYLCAWSRDAVVYGYTFGSGTRLTVV.

This clone showed up just a few times. CDR3 sequence (DNA): TGTGCCAGCAGCCAAAAAACAGGGTTTTCCTACAATGAGCAGTTCTTC. This sequence encodes CASSQKTGFSYNEQFF. The rearrangement uses TRBV4-2 and TRBJ2-1; D may be TRBD1 (6 bases). The germline V gene has CDR1 LGHNA and CDR2 YNFKEQ. This CDR3 is built from 16 residues. Trimming pared 2 bases from V and 1 base from J, leaving 12 bases between.

This chain uses TRBV5-1 with TRBJ1-6, with 8 bases that match TRBD1. The CDR3 runs to 15 residues. V was clipped by 4 bases and J by 7 bases; unmatched bases: 7. Germline V gives CDR1 SGHRS, CDR2 YFSETQ. DNA for the CDR3: TGCGCCAGCAGCACCCGGACAGGGAACAATTCACCCCTCCACTTT. Protein sequence: CASSTRTGNNSPLHF.

This chain connects TRBV7-6 to TRBJ2-1, with a weak D call TRBD2 (6 bases). The CDR3 runs to 17 residues. V dropped 4 bases and J dropped 0 bases, with 16 bases sitting between them. CDR1 and CDR2 (germline): SGHVS, FNYEAQ. For the CDR3, the DNA is TGTGCCAGCAGCTCCCCTAACCGGGGGAGCTCCTACAATGAGCAGTTCTTC. It codes for CASSSPNRGSSYNEQFF.

The V gene is TRBV2, the J gene TRBJ2-5; 13 nucleotides line up with TRBD2. The CDR3 loop spans 16 amino acids. Per the germline V gene, CDR1 is SNHLY and CDR2 is FYNNEI. V was clipped by 9 bases and J by 0 bases; unmatched bases: 7. This chain's CDR3 is CARREGTSGNQETQYF. CDR3 nucleotides: TGTGCCAGGAGAGAGGGGACTAGCGGGAACCAAGAGACCCAGTACTTC.

The V gene is TRBV14, the J gene TRBJ2-1; D remains unclear. Trimming removed 1 base at V and 0 bases at J, with 4 bases between. Germline V gene lookup returns CDR1 SGHDN and CDR2 FVKESK. The CDR3 runs to 14 residues. CDR3 coding DNA: TGTGCCAGCAGCCAAGGGGGCTCCTACAATGAGCAGTTCTTC. This sequence encodes CASSQGGSYNEQFF.

This chain joins TRBV27 and TRBJ1-4; no reliable D call. With 3 bases removed from V and 4 bases from J, the gap between germline ends came to 9 bases. CDR1 is MNHEY and CDR2 is SMNVEV in the germline V gene (reference sequence). CDR3 length equals 14 residues. CDR3 sequence reads: CASSLTGFNEKLFF. The CDR3 region has the DNA TGTGCCAGCAGTTTGACCGGCTTTAATGAAAAACTGTTTTTT.

The chain has TRBV5-4 and TRBJ2-6; D remains ambiguous. The V gene's germline CDR1 is SGHNT and CDR2 YYREEE (reference sequence). The CDR3 is made up of 17 amino acids. V dropped 3 bases and J dropped 0 bases, with 13 bases sitting between them. CDR3 bases: TGTGCCAGCAGCTCGCCCCATACAACCTCTGGGGCCAACGTCCTGACTTTC. Its translation: CASSSPHTTSGANVLTF. Variable domain in full (rest from reference TRBV5-4 and TRBJ2-6): ETGVTQSPTHLIKTRGQQVTLRCSSQSGHNTVSWYQQALGQGPQFIFQYYREEENGRGNFPPRFSGLQFPNYSSELNVNALELDDSALYLCASSSPHTTSGANVLTFGAGSRLTVL.

The CDR3: CASSWQGLGEQYF. CDR3 nucleotides: TGTGCCAGCAGTTGGCAGGGATTAGGCGAGCAGTACTTC. The rearrangement joins TRBV27 to TRBJ2-7; possible D gene TRBD1, 5 bases. V lost 4 bases, J lost 6 bases, and 13 bases lay in between. Germline V gene data show CDR1 as MNHEY and CDR2 as SMNVEV (reference sequence). The CDR3 is 13 amino acids.

V and J are TRBV2 and TRBJ1-5; D unresolved. This CDR3 is 12 amino acids long. Per germline, CDR1 SNHLY and CDR2 FYNNEI. The germline V and J ends were trimmed by 6 bases and 6 bases, with 9 bases remaining between them. CDR3 bases: TGTGCCAGCAGAAGGGTAGGTCAGCCCCAGCATTTT. Encoded protein: CASRRVGQPQHF.

This rearrangement joins TRBV19 to TRBJ1-2; the match to TRBD1 covers 7 bases. This CDR3 is built from 13 residues. J lost 5 bases, V lost 6 bases, and 6 bases had no gene match. Looked up from germline, CDR1 is LNHDA and CDR2 is SQIVND (reference sequence). CDR3 in amino acids: CASSRDRRYGYTF. CDR3 coding DNA: TGTGCCAGTAGCAGGGACAGAAGGTATGGCTACACCTTC.

Here the CDR3 DNA reads TGTGCCAGCAGCCCAGGGACAGGCGGAAGCAATCAGCCCCAGCATTTT. It yields the protein CASSPGTGGSNQPQHF. The rearrangement joins TRBV9 to TRBJ1-5; 8 bases line up with TRBD1. Germline CDR1 and CDR2: SGDLS and YYNGEE. The CDR3 has 16 amino acids. V trimming: 4 bases; J trimming: 1 base; junction bases outside the gene matches: 7.

J is TRBJ1-3 and V is TRBV20-1; D ambiguous. CDR1 and CDR2 (germline): DFQATT, SNEGSKA (reference sequence). This CDR3 region has 14 residues. V was shortened by 3 bases and J by 0 bases, with 9 bases between the two germline ends. The CDR3 loop reads CSASMRPSGNTIYF. The CDR3 bases are TGCAGTGCTAGTATGCGGCCCTCTGGAAACACCATATATTTT.

J is TRBJ2-1 and V is TRBV10-2; D ambiguous. CDR1 and CDR2 (germline): WSHSY, SAAADI. Trimming removed 8 bases at V and 4 bases at J, with 9 bases between. The CDR3 is made up of 12 amino acids. CDR3 amino acids: CASGRPYNEQFF. The CDR3 DNA reads TGCGCCAGCGGTAGGCCTTACAATGAGCAGTTCTTC.

V usage is TRBV19 and J usage is TRBJ1-6; maybe TRBD1 (6 bases). CDR1 is LNHDA and CDR2 is SQIVND in the germline V gene (reference sequence). The ends were cut back, 7 bases at V and 5 bases at J, with 24 bases in the middle. The CDR3 length is 18 residues. In DNA, the CDR3 is TGTGCCAGTAAACTCAGACCCGGACAGCCCGCCGATAATTCACCCCTCCACTTT. It specifies CASKLRPGQPADNSPLHF.

The chain joins TRBV5-4 to TRBJ1-3; tentatively, D is TRBD1 (6 bases). CDR3 size: 17 residues. Trimming took off 0 bases at V and 4 bases at J, with 17 bases between the two ends. The germline V gene encodes CDR1 SGHNT and CDR2 YYREEE (reference sequence). The CDR3 spells CASSLGHDGGHGNTIYF. The CDR3 region has the DNA TGTGCCAGCAGCTTGGGGCACGACGGGGGCCACGGAAACACCATATATTTT.

The rearrangement joins TRBV12-5 to TRBJ2-2; 8 bases align to TRBD1. The CDR3 covers 15 residues. Looked up from germline, CDR1 is LGHNT and CDR2 is FRNRAP. Trimming at V came to 2 bases and at J to 8 bases, leaving 7 bases not matched to a gene. Here the CDR3 DNA reads TGTGCTAGTGGTTTGAGGACAGGGAGGAGAGGGGAGCTGTTTTTT. The encoded protein is CASGLRTGRRGELFF. Drawing the rest from reference TRBV12-5 and TRBJ2-2, the complete variable domain is DARVTQTPRHKVTEMGQEVTMRCQPILGHNTVFWYRQTMMQGLELLAYFRNRAPLDDSGMPKDRFSAEMPDATLATLKIQPSEPRDSAVYFCASGLRTGRRGELFFGEGSRLTVL.

The chain has TRBV30 and TRBJ2-1; 9 bases line up with TRBD1. The V gene end was trimmed by 0 bases and the J gene end by 6 bases; junction bases not matched to a gene: 3. The V gene's germline CDR1 is GTSNPN and CDR2 SVGIG (reference sequence). The length of the CDR3 is 14 residues. The CDR3 reads CAWSVTDRGNEQFF. CDR3 coding DNA: TGTGCCTGGAGTGTAACGGACAGGGGCAATGAGCAGTTCTTC.

The V and J genes are TRBV2 and TRBJ2-2; no clear D gene. The CDR3 contains 11 residues. The V gene's germline CDR1 is SNHLY and CDR2 FYNNEI. Trimming left V 4 bases short and J 7 bases short, with 4 bases between. The CDR3 DNA sequence: TGTGCCAGCAGTGCGGGCGGGGAGCTGTTTTTT. This encodes CASSAGGELFF.

CDR3 in DNA: TGTGCCAGCAGCCAAGGTGGCGGACACAACTATGGCTACACCTTC. It specifies CASSQGGGHNYGYTF. The J gene is TRBJ1-2, the V gene TRBV4-2; weak D call: TRBD1 (5 bases). This CDR3 is built from 15 residues. The V gene's germline CDR1 is LGHNA and CDR2 YNFKEQ. The V end lost 1 base, the J end lost 2 bases, and 11 bases lay between the germline ends.